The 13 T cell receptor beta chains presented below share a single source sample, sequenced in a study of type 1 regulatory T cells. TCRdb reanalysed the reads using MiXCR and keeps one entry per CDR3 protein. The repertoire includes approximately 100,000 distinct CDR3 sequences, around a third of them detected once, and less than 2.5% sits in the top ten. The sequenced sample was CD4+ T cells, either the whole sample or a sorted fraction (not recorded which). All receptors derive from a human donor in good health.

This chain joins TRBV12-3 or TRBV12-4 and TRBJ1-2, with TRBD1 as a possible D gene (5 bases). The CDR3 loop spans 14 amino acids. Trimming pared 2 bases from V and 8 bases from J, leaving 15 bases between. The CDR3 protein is CASSLNAGLVGYTF. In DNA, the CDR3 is TGTGCCAGCAGTTTAAACGCGGGGCTCGTCGGCTACACCTTC.

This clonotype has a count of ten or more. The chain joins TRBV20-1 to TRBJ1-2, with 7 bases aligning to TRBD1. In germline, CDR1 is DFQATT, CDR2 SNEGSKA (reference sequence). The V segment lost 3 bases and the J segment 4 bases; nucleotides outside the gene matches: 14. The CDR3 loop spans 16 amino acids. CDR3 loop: CSARTGRTLRAYGYTF. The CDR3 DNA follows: TGCAGTGCTAGGACAGGGAGGACGTTGAGGGCCTATGGCTACACCTTC.

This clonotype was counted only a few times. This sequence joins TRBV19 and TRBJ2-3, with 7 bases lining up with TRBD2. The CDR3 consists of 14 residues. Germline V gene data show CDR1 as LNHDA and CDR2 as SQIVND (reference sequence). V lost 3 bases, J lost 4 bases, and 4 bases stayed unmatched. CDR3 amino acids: CASSMTSSADTQYF. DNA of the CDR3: TGTGCCAGTAGTATGACTAGCTCTGCAGATACGCAGTATTTT.

The CDR3 bases are TGTGCCTCAAAGAGTAGGCTAGCGGGGGATACGCAGTATTTT. Encoded protein: CASKSRLAGDTQYF. The chain combines TRBV11-2 with TRBJ2-3; 9 bases fit TRBD2. V was pared by 11 bases and J by 6 bases, with 12 bases of the junction left unmatched. The CDR3 consists of 14 residues. CDR1 SGHAT and CDR2 FQNNGV come from the germline V gene.

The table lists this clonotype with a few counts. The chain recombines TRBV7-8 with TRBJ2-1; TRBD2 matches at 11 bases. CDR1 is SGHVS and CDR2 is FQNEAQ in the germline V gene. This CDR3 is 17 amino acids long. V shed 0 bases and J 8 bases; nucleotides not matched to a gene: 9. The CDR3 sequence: CASSLAVLAGEYDEQFF. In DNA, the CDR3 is TGTGCCAGCAGCTTAGCGGTACTAGCGGGAGAATACGATGAGCAGTTCTTC.

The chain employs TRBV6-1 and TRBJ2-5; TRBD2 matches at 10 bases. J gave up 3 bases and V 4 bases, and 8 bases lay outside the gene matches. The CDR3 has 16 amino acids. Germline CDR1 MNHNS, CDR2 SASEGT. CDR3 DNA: TGTGCCAGCAGTGGAATCGAGCGGGAGGGAAAAGAGACCCAGTACTTC. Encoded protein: CASSGIEREGKETQYF.

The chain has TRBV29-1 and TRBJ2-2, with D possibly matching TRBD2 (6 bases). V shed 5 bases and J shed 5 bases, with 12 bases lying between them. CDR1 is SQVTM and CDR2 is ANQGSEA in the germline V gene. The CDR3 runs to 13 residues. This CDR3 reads CSVFGSWTGELFF. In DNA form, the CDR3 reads TGCAGCGTTTTCGGGAGTTGGACCGGGGAGCTGTTTTTT.

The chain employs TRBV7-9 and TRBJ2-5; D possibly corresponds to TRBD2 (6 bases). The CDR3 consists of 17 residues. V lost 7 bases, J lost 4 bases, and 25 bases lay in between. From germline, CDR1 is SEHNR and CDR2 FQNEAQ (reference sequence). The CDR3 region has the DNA TGTGCCAGCATCCGATCAATATCGGAGGGTCTGGGAGAGACCCAGTACTTC. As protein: CASIRSISEGLGETQYF.

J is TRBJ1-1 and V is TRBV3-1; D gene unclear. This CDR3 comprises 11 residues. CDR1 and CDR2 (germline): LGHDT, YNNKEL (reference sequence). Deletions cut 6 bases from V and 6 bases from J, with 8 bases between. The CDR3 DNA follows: TGTGCCAGCAGTTCGATTTCTGAAGCTTTCTTT. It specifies CASSSISEAFF.

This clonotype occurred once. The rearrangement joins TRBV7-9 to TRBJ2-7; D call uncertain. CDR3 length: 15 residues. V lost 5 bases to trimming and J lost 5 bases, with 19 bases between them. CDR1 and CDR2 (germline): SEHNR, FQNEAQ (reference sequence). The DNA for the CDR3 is TGTGCCAGCAGCCAATACCCTCGAGGCCTTAACGAGCAGTACTTC. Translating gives CASSQYPRGLNEQYF.

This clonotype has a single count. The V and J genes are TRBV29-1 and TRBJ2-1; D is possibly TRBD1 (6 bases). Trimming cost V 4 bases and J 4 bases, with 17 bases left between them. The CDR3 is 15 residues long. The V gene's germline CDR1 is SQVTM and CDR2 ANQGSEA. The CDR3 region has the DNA TGCAGCGTTGGATTCGGCTCAGGGGCTTACAATGAGCAGTTCTTC. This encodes CSVGFGSGAYNEQFF.

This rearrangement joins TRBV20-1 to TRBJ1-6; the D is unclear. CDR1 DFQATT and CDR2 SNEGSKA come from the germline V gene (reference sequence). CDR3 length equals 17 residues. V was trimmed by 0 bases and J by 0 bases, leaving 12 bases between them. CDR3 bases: TGCAGTGCTAGAGATCAGTGGAGGAGCTCCTATAATTCACCCCTCCACTTT. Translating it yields CSARDQWRSSYNSPLHF.

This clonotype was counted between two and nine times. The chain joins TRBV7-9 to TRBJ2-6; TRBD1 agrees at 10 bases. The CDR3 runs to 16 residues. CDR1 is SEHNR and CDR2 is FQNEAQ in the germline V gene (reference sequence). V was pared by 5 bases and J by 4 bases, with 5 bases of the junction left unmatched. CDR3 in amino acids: CASSQTGGAGANVLTF. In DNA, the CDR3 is TGTGCCAGCAGCCAGACAGGGGGCGCAGGGGCCAACGTCCTGACTTTC.